This TCR beta chain was sequenced in a study of shared clonotypes between healthy human individuals. Assay used: immunoSEQ multiplex PCR; TCRdb lists only in-frame clones, some missing. The sample yields 2,500,000 or so clones, roughly 93% seen once. The V gene lost 0 bases and the J gene lost 9 bases, with 11 bases spanning the gap. This CDR3 comprises 13 residues. The germline V gene has CDR1 LGHNA and CDR2 YNFKEQ. The study enrolled healthy HIV-negative adults without recent acute infections or vaccinations as donors. The clonotype comes from a man aged 18 to 29 in good health. Some clones in this sample may be carry-over from other donors' samples. Material: naive CD4+ T cells from PBMCs. The subset denotes: CD45RA+ positively selected. The rearrangement links TRBV4-2 to TRBJ1-2; D is undetermined. The chain's CDR3 is CASSQDERLSYTF. CDR3 nucleotides: TGTGCCAGCAGCCAAGATGAGCGGTTGAGCTACACCTTC.